Presented here are 6 T cell receptor beta chains from one specimen sequenced in a study of graft-versus-host responses after intestinal transplantation. Graft tissue was processed to release intraepithelial and lamina propria lymphocytes. The method was immunoSEQ multiplex PCR; TCRdb's version includes in-frame clones alone and lacks a portion of them. The data show roughly 14,000 clones, with around 70% seen just once and roughly 3.8% held by the top ten. The specimen was ileum tissue, collected 14 days after transplant. All receptors derive from a human patient who received an intestinal transplant, so some T cells may come from the graft donor.

The chain has TRBV7-3 and TRBJ2-3, with D uncertain. Trimming removed 2 bases at V and 2 bases at J, with 2 bases between. The CDR3 covers 12 residues. Germline values: CDR1 SGHTA, CDR2 FQGTGA. Here the CDR3 DNA reads TGTGCCAGCAGCTTATTCACAGATACGCAGTATTTT. Translating gives CASSLFTDTQYF. Based on the CDR3 plus reference TRBV7-3 and TRBJ2-3, the full variable domain is GAGVSQTPSNKVTEKGKYVELRCDPISGHTALYWYRQSLGQGPEFLIYFQGTGAADDSGLPNDRFFAVRPEGSVSTLKIQRTERGDSAVYLCASSLFTDTQYFGPGTRLTVL.

This chain uses TRBV6-6 with TRBJ1-2; the D is unclear. V was trimmed by 3 bases and J by 5 bases, leaving 7 bases between them. The CDR3 runs to 12 residues. Germline V gives CDR1 MNHNY, CDR2 SVGAGI (reference sequence). CDR3 amino acids: CASSYLQYGYTF. The DNA of the CDR3 is TGTGCCAGCAGTTATCTCCAATATGGCTACACCTTC.

This rearrangement joins TRBV19 to TRBJ1-1, with D possibly TRBD1 on 6 matching bases. The CDR3 is made up of 16 amino acids. Germline CDR1 reads LNHDA; CDR2 reads SQIVND (reference sequence). V lost 6 bases, J lost 0 bases, and 17 bases lay in between. CDR3 DNA sequence: TGTGCCAGTAGCCTCCGCGGACAGAGTATGAACACTGAAGCTTTCTTT. It specifies CASSLRGQSMNTEAFF.

This chain uses TRBV27 with TRBJ2-7; D remains unclear. V gave up 7 bases and J gave up 2 bases, with 12 bases separating them. This CDR3 region has 13 residues. Per the germline V gene, CDR1 is MNHEY and CDR2 is SMNVEV (reference sequence). The CDR3 is CASTNSLTYEQYF. DNA of the CDR3: TGTGCCAGCACGAACAGCCTCACCTACGAGCAGTACTTC.

The chain employs TRBV5-4 and TRBJ1-6; TRBD1 might be the D (6 bases). The CDR3 consists of 16 residues. V dropped 0 bases and J dropped 8 bases, with 15 bases sitting between them. Germline assignment: CDR1 SGHNT and CDR2 YYREEE (reference sequence). The CDR3 loop reads CASSLDFPGVHSPLHF. The CDR3 nucleotides read TGTGCCAGCAGCTTGGATTTTCCAGGGGTTCATTCACCCCTCCACTTT.

This CDR3 is CASSRAGTGAYNEQFF. Here the CDR3 DNA reads TGTGCCAGCAGCCGTGCCGGGACCGGGGCCTACAATGAGCAGTTCTTC. This sequence joins TRBV5-4 and TRBJ2-1; D assignment may be TRBD1 or TRBD2 (5 bases each). There are 16 residues in the CDR3. Germline loops: CDR1 SGHNT, CDR2 YYREEE (reference sequence). Trimming took off 4 bases at V and 2 bases at J, with 16 bases between the two ends.